Sequencing of this T cell receptor beta chain was carried out in a study of T cell responses to AZD1222 COVID-19 vaccine (dated by TCRdb to the early 2020s). Concerning the study at large: AZD1222 recipients with second doses at about 4 weeks or about 12 weeks were pooled, because spike-specific TCR depth and breadth did not differ between schedules. TCR sequencing covered roughly 230 trial participants: 200 to 220 given two doses of AZD1222 and about 26 given two doses of MenACWY control vaccine. Trial participants were enrolled by age into subgroups of 18-55, 56-69 and 70-plus years, and around 140, 26 and 57 TCR-sequenced participants, respectively, were included in these subgroups. Here is what the overall study found, with its caveats: Epitopes outside the regions mutated in the B.1.351 and B.1.1.7 variants were reportedly recognized by nearly half of the unique spike-specific TCRs. The 56-69-year group was small, and its depth increase did not reach significance, likely because of low power. Participants were mostly white British and included more females than males, and it was suggested by the authors that clonal diversity may have been underestimated. Spike-specific TCR breadth and depth rose significantly after two AZD1222 doses compared with day 0 and with MenACWY recipients. Vaccine-associated CD4 TCRs spanned the whole spike protein, with dominant responses in regions 160-218 and 743-854. Because no day 14 peak-response samples were available, repertoires were characterized only after the peak T cell response. Conclusions about previously exposed vaccinees are limited because only five or six AZD1222 recipients were SARS-CoV-2 seropositive at baseline.

In the case of this clone: Its antigen is unknown. No base quality information exists; no much larger clone differs at one position.

Spanning cysteine to phenylalanine, the CDR3 consists of 16 amino acids. The sequence is cut down to CDR3 DNA, 48 bases in frame from base 1. The germline V gene encodes CDR1 LGHDT and CDR2 YNNKEL (reference sequence). Trimming at the junction amounts to 1 base on V and 5 bases on J, and the germline ends lie 17 bases apart. The CDR3 regions of human TCRbeta chains were subjected to immunosequencing. The original pipeline was this. TCRs in the repertoires were compared against a reference library of SARS-CoV-2-specific TCRs that had been generated with the MIRA antigen-specificity platform. Breadth was defined as the fraction of unique TCRs that were SARS-CoV-2-associated. Depth was defined as the fraction of total T cells that were SARS-CoV-2-associated. Using the MIRA data, each spike-specific TCR was assigned both to the spike region to which the TCR was reactive and to a CD4 or CD8 class. Log10-transformed breadth and depth values were compared by one-way ANOVA with Sidak's multiple comparisons tests. Here the immuneACCESS table is served through TCRdb, limited to in-frame sequences with V and J called. Missing clones are a known gap in these copies; in checked studies unresolved V genes cover under half, and the rest lacks a known reason. V, J and clone size derive from that table, while D and trimming were established from the DNA sequence. For this sample there are some 140,000 clones; over 85% appear just once. Jointly, the top ten make up 1.9% of the sample.

The sample's time point label, decoded: baseline before first vaccination. The vaccinee samples were drawn from two UK trials, COV001 and COV002, one of which was a single-blind randomized controlled phase 2/3 trial testing AZD1222 (ChAdOx1 nCoV-19) in healthy adults. For TCRbeta chain sequencing, PBMC samples from trial participants were taken at day 0 and at day 28 after the second dose. The TCR comes from an adult in good health. The rearranged segments are TRBV3-1 (or the pseudogene TRBV3-2) and TRBJ1-2, with no reliable assignment of the D segment. The sample was peripheral blood, taken on day 0 of AZD1222 vaccination. This receptor carries the CDR3 CASSQAVRGLGYGYTF. Read as DNA, the sequence is TGTGCCAGCAGCCAAGCTGTCCGAGGTTTGGGGTATGGCTACACCTTC.